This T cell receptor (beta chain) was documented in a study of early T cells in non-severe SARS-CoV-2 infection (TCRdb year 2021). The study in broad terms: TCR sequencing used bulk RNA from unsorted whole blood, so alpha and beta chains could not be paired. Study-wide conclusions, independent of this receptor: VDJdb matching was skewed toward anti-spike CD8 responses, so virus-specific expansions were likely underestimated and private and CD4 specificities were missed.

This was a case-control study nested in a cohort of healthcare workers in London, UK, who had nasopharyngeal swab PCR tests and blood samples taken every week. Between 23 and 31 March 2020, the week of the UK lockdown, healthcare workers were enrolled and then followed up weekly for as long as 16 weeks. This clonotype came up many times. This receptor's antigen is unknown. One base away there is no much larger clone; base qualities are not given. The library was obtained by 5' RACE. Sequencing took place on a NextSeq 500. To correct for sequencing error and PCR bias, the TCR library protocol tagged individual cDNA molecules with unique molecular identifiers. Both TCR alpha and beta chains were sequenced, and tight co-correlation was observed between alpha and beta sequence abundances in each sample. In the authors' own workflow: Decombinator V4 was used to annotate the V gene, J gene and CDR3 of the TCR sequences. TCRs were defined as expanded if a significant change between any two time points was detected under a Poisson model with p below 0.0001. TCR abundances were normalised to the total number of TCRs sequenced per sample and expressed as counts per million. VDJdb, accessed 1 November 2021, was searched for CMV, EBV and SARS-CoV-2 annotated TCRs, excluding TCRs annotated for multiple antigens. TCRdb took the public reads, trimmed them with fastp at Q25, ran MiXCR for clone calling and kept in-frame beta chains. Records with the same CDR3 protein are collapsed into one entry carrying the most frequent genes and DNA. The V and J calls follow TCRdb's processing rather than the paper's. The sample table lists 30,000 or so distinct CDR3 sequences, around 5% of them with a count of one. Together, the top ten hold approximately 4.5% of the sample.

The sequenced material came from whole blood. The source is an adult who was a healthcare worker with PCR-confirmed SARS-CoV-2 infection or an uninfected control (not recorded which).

This receptor carries the CDR3 CASNFGTEYNEQFF. The nucleotide sequence reads TGTGCCAGTAACTTTGGGACAGAATACAATGAGCAGTTCTTC. This chain joins TRBV18 to TRBJ2-1; 7 central nucleotides agree with TRBD1. The germline V gene yields KGHSH for CDR1 and LQKENI for CDR2. The CDR3 covers 14 residues, taking in both the cysteine and the phenylalanine. Only the CDR3 portion is preserved as DNA: 42 bases, with reading frame beginning at the first base. V is trimmed back by 9 bases and J by 4 bases, and the junction contains 9 bases that no gene match accounts for.